The next 8 T cell receptor beta chains were all read from a single sample in a study of CD8 T cells in Susac syndrome. Random hexamers were used to reverse transcribe an amount of roughly 0.5 to 1 ug RNA. TCRdb passed the immunoSEQ multiplex PCR reads through MiXCR, listing each CDR3 protein once. The sample records approximately 120,000 distinct CDR3 sequences, 90% to 95% being singletons. The specimen was CD8+ T cells from PBMCs. These TCRs come from a human donor with multiple sclerosis.

The chain links TRBV4-1 to TRBJ2-7; the D gene is possibly TRBD2 (5 bases). CDR1 and CDR2 (germline): MGHRA, YSYEKL. This CDR3 has 16 amino acids. V lost 3 bases and J lost 1, with 16 bases in between. CDR3 protein: CASSQPGLSRSYEQYF. The CDR3 DNA is TGCGCCAGCAGCCAGCCCGGACTCAGTAGGTCCTACGAGCAGTACTTC.

The J gene is TRBJ2-7, the V gene TRBV4-3; 9 bases map to TRBD2. This CDR3 is built from 14 residues. The ends lost 4 bases at V and 3 bases at J; junction bases unmatched: 4. Looked up from germline, CDR1 is LGHNA and CDR2 is YSLEER. CDR3 amino acids: CASSPLAGHYEQYF. The CDR3 DNA is TGCGCCAGCAGCCCACTAGCGGGCCACTACGAGCAGTACTTC.

The V call is TRBV4-2, the J call TRBJ2-1; D gene unclear. There are 18 residues in the CDR3. Per germline, CDR1 LGHNA and CDR2 YNFKEQ. Trimming took 0 bases from V and 5 from J, leaving 20 bases between them. The CDR3 protein is CASSQDLDDDPLNNEQFF. The CDR3 bases are TGTGCCAGCAGCCAAGATCTCGATGATGACCCGCTTAACAATGAGCAGTTCTTC.

The J gene is TRBJ2-1, the V gene TRBV13; no definite D call. CDR3 length: 13 residues. The V gene lost 4 bases and the J gene lost 10 bases, with 14 bases spanning the gap. Germline V gene data show CDR1 as PRHDT and CDR2 as FYEKMQ (reference sequence). The CDR3 coding sequence is TGTGCCAGCAGCTCGGACGACCCCAAGGAGCAGTTCTTC. Translating it yields CASSSDDPKEQFF.

V gene TRBV20-1 combines with J gene TRBJ2-7; 9 bases match TRBD1. The J segment lost 2 bases and the V segment lost 2 bases, leaving 7 bases of the junction unmatched. Looked up from germline, CDR1 is DFQATT and CDR2 is SNEGSKA (reference sequence). The length of the CDR3 is 15 residues. The CDR3 is CSARPRDRVAYEQYF. Written as DNA, the CDR3 is TGCAGTGCTAGACCTCGGGACAGGGTGGCCTACGAGCAGTACTTC.

This clonotype was detected only once. The V and J genes are TRBV27 and TRBJ2-3; D possibly corresponds to TRBD1 (6 bases). V shed 3 bases and J shed 5 bases, with 18 bases lying between them. The CDR3 loop spans 16 amino acids. Germline V gene lookup returns CDR1 MNHEY and CDR2 SMNVEV (reference sequence). CDR3 amino acids: CASSFSGLPRGDTQYF. As DNA, the CDR3 is TGTGCCAGCAGTTTTTCCGGATTGCCCAGGGGAGATACGCAGTATTTT.

This chain's CDR3 is CASTPMADYEQYF. The CDR3 DNA is TGTGCCAGCACCCCCATGGCAGACTACGAGCAGTACTTC. The V and J genes are TRBV2 and TRBJ2-7; no firm D call. The germline V gene has CDR1 SNHLY and CDR2 FYNNEI. Trimming removed 7 bases at V and 3 bases at J, with 13 bases between. The CDR3 contains 13 residues.

V usage is TRBV18 and J usage is TRBJ2-1, with D possibly being TRBD2 (5 bases). The V end lost 1 base, the J end lost 0 bases, and 10 bases lay between the germline ends. This CDR3 has 16 residues. CDR1 is KGHSH and CDR2 is LQKENI in the germline V gene. This CDR3 is CASSPQGVSSYNEQFF. The CDR3 DNA follows: TGTGCCAGCTCACCACAGGGAGTTAGCTCCTACAATGAGCAGTTCTTC.